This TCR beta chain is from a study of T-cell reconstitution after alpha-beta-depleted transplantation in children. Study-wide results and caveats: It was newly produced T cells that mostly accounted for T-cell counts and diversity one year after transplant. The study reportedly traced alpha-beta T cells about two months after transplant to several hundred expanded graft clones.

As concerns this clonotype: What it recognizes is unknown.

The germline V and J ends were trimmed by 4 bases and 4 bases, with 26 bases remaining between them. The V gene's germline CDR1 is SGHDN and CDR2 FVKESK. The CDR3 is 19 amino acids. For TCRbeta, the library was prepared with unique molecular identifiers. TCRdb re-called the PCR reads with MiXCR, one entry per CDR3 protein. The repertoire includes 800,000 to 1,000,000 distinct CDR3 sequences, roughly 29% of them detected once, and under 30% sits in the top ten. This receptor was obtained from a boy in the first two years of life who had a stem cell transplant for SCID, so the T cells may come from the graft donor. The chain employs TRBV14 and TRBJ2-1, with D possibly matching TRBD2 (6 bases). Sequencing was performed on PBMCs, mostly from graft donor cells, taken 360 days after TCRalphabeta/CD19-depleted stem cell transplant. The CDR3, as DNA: TGTGCCAGCAGCCCAAGCATCGCCGGGACTTTCACCCAATACAATGAGCAGTTCTTC. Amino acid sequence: CASSPSIAGTFTQYNEQFF.